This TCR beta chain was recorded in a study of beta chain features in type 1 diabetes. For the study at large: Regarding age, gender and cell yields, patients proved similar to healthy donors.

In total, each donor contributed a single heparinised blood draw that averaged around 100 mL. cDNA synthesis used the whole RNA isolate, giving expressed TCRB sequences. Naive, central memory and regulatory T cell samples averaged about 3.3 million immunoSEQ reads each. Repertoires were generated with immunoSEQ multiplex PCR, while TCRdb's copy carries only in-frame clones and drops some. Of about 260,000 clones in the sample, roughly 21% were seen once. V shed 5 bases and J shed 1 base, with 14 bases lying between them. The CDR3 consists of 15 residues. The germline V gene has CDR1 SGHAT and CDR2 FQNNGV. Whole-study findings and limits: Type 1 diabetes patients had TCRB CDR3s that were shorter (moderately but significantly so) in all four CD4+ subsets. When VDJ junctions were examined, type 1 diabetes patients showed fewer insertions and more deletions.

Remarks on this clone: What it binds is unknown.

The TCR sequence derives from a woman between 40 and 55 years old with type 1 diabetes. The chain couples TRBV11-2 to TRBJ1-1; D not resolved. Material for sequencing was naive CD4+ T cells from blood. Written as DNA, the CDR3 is TGTGCCAGCAGCCCCCCCCCACCGGGGAACACTGAAGCTTTCTTT. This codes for CASSPPPPGNTEAFF.